This TCR beta chain was retrieved from a study of OX40 agonist ivuxolimab in advanced cancers. Regarding the study in general: Ivuxolimab was an agonistic, fully human IgG2 monoclonal antibody directed against OX40 (CD134), a costimulatory receptor. Partial responses were achieved by three dose-escalation patients, of whom one had hepatocellular carcinoma and two had cutaneous melanoma. Prior anti-PD-1, anti-PD-L1 or anti-CTLA-4 therapy was permitted, and about two fifths of dose-escalation patients had received checkpoint inhibitors. A male proportion of roughly 80% and a mean age of approximately 62 years, ranging from 23 to 79, were recorded for the dose-escalation cohort. Of the approximately 54 dose-escalation patients, hepatocellular carcinoma was present in about 20, melanoma in approximately 15, renal cell carcinoma in 9 and head and neck cancer in 9. The purpose of peripheral TCRbeta sequencing was to test whether ivuxolimab changed TCR sequence diversity and led to clonal T-cell expansion. Intravenous ivuxolimab was administered to patients every 2 weeks at six dose levels: 0.01, 0.1, 0.3, 1.5, 3 and 10 mg/kg. The paper reports the monotherapy dose-escalation portion (N of about 50 patients) of the phase I ivuxolimab trial.

What the authors observed across the whole study: After ivuxolimab, expanded clones were on average more numerous among CD8+ T cells than among CD4+ T cells. Low levels of normalized T-cell clonal expansion were also seen in some patients who did not respond. Antigen specificity was not determined for the clonally expanded peripheral T cells. In the 0.1-3.0 mg/kg groups, partial responders were among the patients with the lowest normalized peripheral clonal expansion, particularly in CD8+ T cells. At doses from 0.1 to 3.0 mg/kg, clonal expansion was seen in both CD4+ and CD8+ blood T cells between baseline and week 6.

The CDR3 measures 13 amino acids from cysteine to phenylalanine. Only the CDR3 portion is preserved as DNA: 39 bases, with reading frame beginning at the first base. In the germline V gene, CDR1 corresponds to SGHRS and CDR2 to YFSETQ. V is clipped by 2 bases and J by 7 bases, and the sequence between their germline boundaries is 10 bases long. Genomic DNA was isolated from the sorted cells so that the TCRbeta CDR3 region could be sequenced. The immunoSEQ Assay was used for sequencing of TCRbeta CDR3 regions. In its TCRdb copy, this immuneACCESS table keeps in-frame sequences only and misses some clones. Where compared with another copy, unresolved V genes explain less than half of these, and the others have no known cause. The sample table holds tens of thousands of clones, of which about 94% were seen once. The ten largest make up about 0.45% of the sample. The trial excluded patients who had a history of autoimmune disease or who were on systemic immunosuppression. Peripheral blood for TCR sequencing was drawn from every dose cohort at baseline, at cycle 4 day 1 and at cycle 7 day 1. Samples came from an open-label, multicenter, first-in-human phase I dose-escalation trial of ivuxolimab. Adults with locally advanced or metastatic head and neck squamous cell, hepatocellular, melanoma or renal cell carcinoma were enrolled in the trial. Before TCR sequencing, CD4+ and CD8+ T cells were separately sorted from peripheral blood.

The table lists this clone with a count of one. Its cognate antigen has yet to be identified. Nothing much larger sits one base from this clone, and base qualities are not available. Recombination connected TRBV5-1 to TRBJ1-5; no D gene is confidently identified. This receptor was taken from an adult with an advanced solid tumor such as melanoma, head and neck, liver or kidney cancer. Sequences were derived from CD4+ or CD8+ T cells sorted from blood, sampled in a trial of the OX40 agonist ivuxolimab. The bases read TGCGCCAGCAGCTTCGTAGGTGAGCAGCCCCAGCATTTT. This translates into CASSFVGEQPQHF.